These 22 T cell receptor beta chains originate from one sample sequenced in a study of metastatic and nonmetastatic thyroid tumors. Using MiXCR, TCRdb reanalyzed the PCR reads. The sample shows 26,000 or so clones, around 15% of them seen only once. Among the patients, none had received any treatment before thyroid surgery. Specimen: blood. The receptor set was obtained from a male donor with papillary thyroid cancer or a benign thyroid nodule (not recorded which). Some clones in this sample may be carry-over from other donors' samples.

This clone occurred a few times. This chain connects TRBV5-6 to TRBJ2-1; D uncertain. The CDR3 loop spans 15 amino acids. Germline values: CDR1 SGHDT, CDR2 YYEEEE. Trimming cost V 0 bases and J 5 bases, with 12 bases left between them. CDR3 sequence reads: CASSLEISRDNEQFF. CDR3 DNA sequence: TGTGCCAGCAGCTTGGAAATTTCACGAGACAATGAGCAGTTCTTC.

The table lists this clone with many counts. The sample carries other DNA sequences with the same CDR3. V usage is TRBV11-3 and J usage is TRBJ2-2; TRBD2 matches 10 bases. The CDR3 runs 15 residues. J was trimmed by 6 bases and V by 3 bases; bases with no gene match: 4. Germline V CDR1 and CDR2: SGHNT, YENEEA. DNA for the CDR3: TGTGCCAGCAGCTTGAGCGGGAGGGTCCCCGGGGAGCTGTTTTTT. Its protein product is CASSLSGRVPGELFF.

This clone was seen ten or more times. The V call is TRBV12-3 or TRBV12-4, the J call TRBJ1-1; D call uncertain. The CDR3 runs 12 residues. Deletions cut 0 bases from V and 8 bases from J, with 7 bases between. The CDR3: CASSLAGREAFF. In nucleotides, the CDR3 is TGTGCCAGCAGTTTAGCGGGCAGGGAAGCTTTCTTT.

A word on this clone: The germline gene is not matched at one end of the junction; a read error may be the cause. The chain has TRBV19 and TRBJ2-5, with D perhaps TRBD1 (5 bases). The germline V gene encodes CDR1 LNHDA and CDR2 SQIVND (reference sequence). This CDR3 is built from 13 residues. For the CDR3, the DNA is TGTGCCCGTAGTTTCCAGGGTGGCGAGACCCAGTACTTC. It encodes CARSFQGGETQYF.

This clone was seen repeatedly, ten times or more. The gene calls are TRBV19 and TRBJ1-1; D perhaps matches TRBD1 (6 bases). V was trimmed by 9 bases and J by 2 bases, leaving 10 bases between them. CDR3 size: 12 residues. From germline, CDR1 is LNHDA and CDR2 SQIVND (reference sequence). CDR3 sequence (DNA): TGTGCCAGCCGGACAGAAAACACTGAAGCTTTCTTT. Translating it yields CASRTENTEAFF.

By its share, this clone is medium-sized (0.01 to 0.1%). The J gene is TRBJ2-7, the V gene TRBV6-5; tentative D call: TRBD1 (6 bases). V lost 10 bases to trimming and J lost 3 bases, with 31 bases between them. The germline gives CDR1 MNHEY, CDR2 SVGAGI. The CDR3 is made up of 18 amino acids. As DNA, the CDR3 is TGTGCCACCAGGGGCCGGGGAAGCGCACAGGGTATCGTCTACGAGCAGTACTTC. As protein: CATRGRGSAQGIVYEQYF.

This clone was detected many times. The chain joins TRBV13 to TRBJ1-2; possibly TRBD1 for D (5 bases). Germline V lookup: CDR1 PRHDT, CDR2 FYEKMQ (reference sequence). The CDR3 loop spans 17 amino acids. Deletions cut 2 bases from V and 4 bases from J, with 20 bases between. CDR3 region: CASSLRLESGRPYGYTF. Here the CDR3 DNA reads TGTGCCAGCAGCTTAAGGCTCGAGTCGGGGCGGCCCTATGGCTACACCTTC.

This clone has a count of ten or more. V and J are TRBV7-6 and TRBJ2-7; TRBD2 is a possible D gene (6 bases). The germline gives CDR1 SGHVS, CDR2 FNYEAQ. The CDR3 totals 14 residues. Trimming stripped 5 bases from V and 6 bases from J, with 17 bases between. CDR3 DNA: TGTGCCAGCAGCCCCCGTATCGGCGGGGCCGAGCAGTACTTC. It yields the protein CASSPRIGGAEQYF.

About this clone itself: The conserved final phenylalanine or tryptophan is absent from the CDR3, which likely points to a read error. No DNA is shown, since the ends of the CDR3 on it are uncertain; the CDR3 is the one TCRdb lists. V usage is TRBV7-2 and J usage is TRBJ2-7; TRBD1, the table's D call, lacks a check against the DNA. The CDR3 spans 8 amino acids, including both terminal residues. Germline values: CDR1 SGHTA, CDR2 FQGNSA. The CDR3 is CASRGGAG.

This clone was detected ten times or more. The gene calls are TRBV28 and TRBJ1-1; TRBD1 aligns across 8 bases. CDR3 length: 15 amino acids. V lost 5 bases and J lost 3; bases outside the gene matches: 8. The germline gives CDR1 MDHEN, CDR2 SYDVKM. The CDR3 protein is CASSVTGDKDTEAFF. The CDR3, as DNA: TGTGCCAGCAGTGTGACAGGGGATAAGGACACTGAAGCTTTCTTT.

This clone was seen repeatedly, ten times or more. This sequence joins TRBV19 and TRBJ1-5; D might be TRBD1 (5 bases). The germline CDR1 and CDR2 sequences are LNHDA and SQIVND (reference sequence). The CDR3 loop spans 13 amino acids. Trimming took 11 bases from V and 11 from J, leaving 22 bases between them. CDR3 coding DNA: TGTGCCGGCTCGAGGTACCCGGGGGGGTCCCAGCATTTT. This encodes CAGSRYPGGSQHF.

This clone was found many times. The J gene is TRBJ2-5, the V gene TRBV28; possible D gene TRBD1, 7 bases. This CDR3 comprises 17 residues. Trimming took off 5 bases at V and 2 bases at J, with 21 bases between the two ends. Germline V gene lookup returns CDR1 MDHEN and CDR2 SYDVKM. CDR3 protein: CASSAYPGDRGQETQYF. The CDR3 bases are TGTGCCAGCAGTGCCTATCCGGGGGACAGAGGGCAAGAGACCCAGTACTTC.

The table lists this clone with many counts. Here the CDR3 reads CASKRGDTQYF. In nucleotides, the CDR3 is TGTGCCAGCAAGAGGGGAGATACGCAGTATTTT. The rearrangement uses TRBV2 and TRBJ2-3, with D perhaps TRBD1 or TRBD2 (5 bases each). Germline loops: CDR1 SNHLY, CDR2 FYNNEI. The CDR3 length is 11 residues. V lost 7 bases to trimming and J lost 5 bases, with 7 bases between them.

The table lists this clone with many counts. The CDR3 nucleotides read TGTGCCAGCAGTTTTGGGGACCCGACTGGAAACACCATATATTTT. Its protein is CASSFGDPTGNTIYF. The V call is TRBV28, the J call TRBJ1-3; weak D call: TRBD1 (5 bases). Germline V gene sequence: CDR1 MDHEN, CDR2 SYDVKM. The CDR3 runs 15 residues. V was cut by 3 bases and J by 2 bases, with 11 bases left in between. The full variable domain, in which reference TRBV28 and TRBJ1-3 provide the parts outside the CDR3, is DVKVTQSSRYLVKRTGEKVFLECVQDMDHENMFWYRQDPGLGLRLIYFSYDVKMKEKGDIPEGYSVSREKKERFSLILESASTNQTSMYLCASSFGDPTGNTIYFGEGSWLTVV.

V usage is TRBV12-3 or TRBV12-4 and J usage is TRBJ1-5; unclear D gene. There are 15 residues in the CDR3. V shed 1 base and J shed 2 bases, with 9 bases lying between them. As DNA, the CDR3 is TGTGCCAGCAGTTTAGGAATCGTGGGCAATCAGCCCCAGCATTTT. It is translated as CASSLGIVGNQPQHF.

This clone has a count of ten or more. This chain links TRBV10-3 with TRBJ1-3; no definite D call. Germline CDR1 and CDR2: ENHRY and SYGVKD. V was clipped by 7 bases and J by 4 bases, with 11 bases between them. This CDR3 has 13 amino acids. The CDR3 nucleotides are TGTGCCATCAAGAGGGAGTCAGGAAACACCATATATTTT. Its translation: CAIKRESGNTIYF.

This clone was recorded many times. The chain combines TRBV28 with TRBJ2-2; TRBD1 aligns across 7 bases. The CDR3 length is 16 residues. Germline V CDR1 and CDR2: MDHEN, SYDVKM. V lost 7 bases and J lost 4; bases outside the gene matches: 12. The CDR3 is CASITQGSGSTGELFF. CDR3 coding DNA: TGTGCCAGCATTACACAGGGGTCGGGGAGCACCGGGGAGCTGTTTTTT. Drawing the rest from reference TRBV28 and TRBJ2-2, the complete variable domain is DVKVTQSSRYLVKRTGEKVFLECVQDMDHENMFWYRQDPGLGLRLIYFSYDVKMKEKGDIPEGYSVSREKKERFSLILESASTNQTSMYLCASITQGSGSTGELFFGEGSRLTVL.

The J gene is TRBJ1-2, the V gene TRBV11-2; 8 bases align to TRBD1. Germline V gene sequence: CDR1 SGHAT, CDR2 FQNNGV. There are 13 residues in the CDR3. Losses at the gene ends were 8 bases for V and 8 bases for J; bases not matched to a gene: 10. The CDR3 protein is CASGKRTGRGYTF. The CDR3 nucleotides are TGTGCCAGCGGGAAAAGGACAGGGCGAGGCTACACCTTC.

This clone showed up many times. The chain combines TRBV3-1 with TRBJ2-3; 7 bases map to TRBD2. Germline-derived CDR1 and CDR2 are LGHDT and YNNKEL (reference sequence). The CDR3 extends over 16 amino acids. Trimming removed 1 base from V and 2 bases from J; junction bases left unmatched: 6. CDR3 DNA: TGTGCCAGCAGCCAAGCTCTGGGACTATCCACAGATACGCAGTATTTT. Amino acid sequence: CASSQALGLSTDTQYF.

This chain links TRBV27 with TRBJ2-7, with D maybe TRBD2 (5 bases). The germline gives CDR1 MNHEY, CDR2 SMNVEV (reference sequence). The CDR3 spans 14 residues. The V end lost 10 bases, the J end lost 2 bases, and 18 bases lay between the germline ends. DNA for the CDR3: TGTGCCAACCGGAAGCGGCCAGAGACCTACGAGCAGTACTTC. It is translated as CANRKRPETYEQYF.

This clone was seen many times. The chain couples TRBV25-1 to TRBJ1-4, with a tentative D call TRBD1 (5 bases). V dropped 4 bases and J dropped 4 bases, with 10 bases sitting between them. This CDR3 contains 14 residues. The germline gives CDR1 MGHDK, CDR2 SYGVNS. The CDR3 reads CASSGRQNNEKLFF. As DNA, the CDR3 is TGTGCCAGCAGTGGCCGACAGAATAATGAAAAACTGTTTTTT.

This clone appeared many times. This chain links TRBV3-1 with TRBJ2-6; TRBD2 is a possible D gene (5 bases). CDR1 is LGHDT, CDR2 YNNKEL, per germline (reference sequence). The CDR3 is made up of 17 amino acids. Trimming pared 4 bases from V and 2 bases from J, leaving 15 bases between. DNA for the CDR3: TGTGCCAGCAGCCCCGTCCTCACCGGGACTGGGGCCAACGTCCTGACTTTC. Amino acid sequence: CASSPVLTGTGANVLTF.